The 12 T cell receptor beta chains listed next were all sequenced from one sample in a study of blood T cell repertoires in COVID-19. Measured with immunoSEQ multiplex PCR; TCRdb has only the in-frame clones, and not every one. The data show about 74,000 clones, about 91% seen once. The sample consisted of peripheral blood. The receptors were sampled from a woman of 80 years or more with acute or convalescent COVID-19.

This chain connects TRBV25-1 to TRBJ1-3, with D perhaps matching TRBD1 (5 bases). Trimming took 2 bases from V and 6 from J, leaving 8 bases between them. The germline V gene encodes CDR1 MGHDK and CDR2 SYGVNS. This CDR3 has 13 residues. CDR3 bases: TGTGCCAGCAGTGAACATGGGGCAAACACCATATATTTT. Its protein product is CASSEHGANTIYF.

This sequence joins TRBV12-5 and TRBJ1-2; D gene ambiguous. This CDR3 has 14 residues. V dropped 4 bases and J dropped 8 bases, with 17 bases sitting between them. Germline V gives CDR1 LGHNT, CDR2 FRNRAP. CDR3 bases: TGTGCTAGTGGTTCCAACCCCCCGGTTGTCGGCTACACCTTC. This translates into CASGSNPPVVGYTF.

The CDR3 here is CASSQASYRTSGDPYEQYF. In nucleotides, the CDR3 is TGTGCCAGCAGCCAAGCGTCTTATCGGACTAGCGGTGACCCCTACGAGCAGTACTTC. The chain links TRBV4-2 to TRBJ2-7; 10 positions agree with TRBD2. The CDR3 is made up of 19 amino acids. CDR1 and CDR2 (germline): LGHNA, YNFKEQ. V lost 1 base to trimming and J lost 2 bases; unmatched junction nucleotides: 14.

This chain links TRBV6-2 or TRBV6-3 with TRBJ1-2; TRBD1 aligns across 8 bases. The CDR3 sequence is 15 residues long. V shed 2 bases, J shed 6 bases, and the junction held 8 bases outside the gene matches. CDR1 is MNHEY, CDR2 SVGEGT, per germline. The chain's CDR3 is CASSYGTGALNGYTF. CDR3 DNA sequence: TGTGCCAGCAGTTACGGGACAGGTGCTCTCAATGGCTACACCTTC.

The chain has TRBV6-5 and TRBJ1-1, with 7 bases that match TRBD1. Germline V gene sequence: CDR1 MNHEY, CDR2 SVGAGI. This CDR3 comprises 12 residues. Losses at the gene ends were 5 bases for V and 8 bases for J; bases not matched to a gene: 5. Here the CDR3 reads CASSHRGSEAFF. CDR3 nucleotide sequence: TGTGCCAGCAGTCACAGGGGCTCCGAAGCTTTCTTT.

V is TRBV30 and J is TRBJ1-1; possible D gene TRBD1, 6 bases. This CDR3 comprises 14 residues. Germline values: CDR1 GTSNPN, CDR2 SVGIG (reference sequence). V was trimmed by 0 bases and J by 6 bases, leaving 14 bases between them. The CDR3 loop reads CAWSVGGVSAEAFF. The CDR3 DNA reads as TGTGCCTGGAGTGTAGGGGGGGTAAGCGCTGAAGCTTTCTTT.

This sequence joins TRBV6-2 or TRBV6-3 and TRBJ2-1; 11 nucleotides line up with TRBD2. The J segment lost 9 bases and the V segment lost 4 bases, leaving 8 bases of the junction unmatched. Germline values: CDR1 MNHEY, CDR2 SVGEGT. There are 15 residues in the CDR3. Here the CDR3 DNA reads TGTGCCAGCAGTTCCCCACTAGCGGGAGTACGTGAGCAGTTCTTC. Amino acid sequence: CASSSPLAGVREQFF.

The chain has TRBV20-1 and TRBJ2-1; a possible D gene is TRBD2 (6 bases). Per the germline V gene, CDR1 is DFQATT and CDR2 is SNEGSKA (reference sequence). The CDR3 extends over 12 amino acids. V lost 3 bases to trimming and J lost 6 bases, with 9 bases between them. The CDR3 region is CSASSGVNEQFF. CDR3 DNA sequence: TGCAGTGCTAGTTCGGGGGTCAATGAGCAGTTCTTC.

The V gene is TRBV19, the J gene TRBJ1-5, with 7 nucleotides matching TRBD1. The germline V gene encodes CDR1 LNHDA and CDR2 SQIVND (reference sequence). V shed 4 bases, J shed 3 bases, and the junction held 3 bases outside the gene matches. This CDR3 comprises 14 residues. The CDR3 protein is CASSTGQFNQPQHF. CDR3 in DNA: TGTGCCAGTAGTACGGGACAGTTCAATCAGCCCCAGCATTTT.

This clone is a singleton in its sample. The CDR3 is CASSSIGQHNEQFF. The CDR3 nucleotides are TGTGCCAGCAGTTCTATAGGACAGCACAATGAGCAGTTCTTC. The rearrangement uses TRBV6-1 and TRBJ2-1; possible D gene TRBD1, 6 bases. Germline lookup yields CDR1 MNHNS and CDR2 SASEGT. This CDR3 comprises 14 residues. V dropped 5 bases and J dropped 5 bases, with 13 bases sitting between them.

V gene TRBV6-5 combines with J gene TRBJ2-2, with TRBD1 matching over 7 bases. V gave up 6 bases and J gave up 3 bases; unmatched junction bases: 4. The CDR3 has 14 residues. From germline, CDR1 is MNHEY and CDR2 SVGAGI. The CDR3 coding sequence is TGTGCCAGCAGGTACGACAGGGACACCGGGGAGCTGTTTTTT. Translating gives CASRYDRDTGELFF.

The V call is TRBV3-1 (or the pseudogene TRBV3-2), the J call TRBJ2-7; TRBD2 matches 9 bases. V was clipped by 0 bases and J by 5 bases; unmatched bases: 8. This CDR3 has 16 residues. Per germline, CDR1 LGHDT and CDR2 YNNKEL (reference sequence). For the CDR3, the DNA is TGTGCCAGCAGCCAAGAGGCCGCAAGCGGGAGGCACGAGCAGTACTTC. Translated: CASSQEAASGRHEQYF.